This T cell receptor (beta chain) derives from a study of OX40 agonist ivuxolimab in advanced cancers. TCRdb keeps only in-frame clones here, not all; method: immunoSEQ multiplex PCR. Altogether about 70,000 clones are present, more than 70% being singletons, with the ten largest covering less than 8%. CDR1 is SGHTA, CDR2 FQGNSA, per germline. V lost 2 bases and J 3 bases, leaving 26 bases between the germline ends. CDR3 length equals 19 residues. The clonotype was recovered from an adult with an advanced solid tumor such as melanoma, head and neck, liver or kidney cancer. The chain is built from TRBV7-2 and TRBJ2-7, with D possibly TRBD2 on 6 matching bases. Specimen: CD4+ or CD8+ T cells sorted from blood, collected in a trial of the OX40 agonist ivuxolimab. CDR3 sequence reads: CASSLFVSRGLRPNYEQYF. CDR3 coding DNA: TGTGCCAGCAGCTTATTCGTCTCGAGGGGACTCCGCCCTAACTACGAGCAGTACTTC.